This T cell receptor (beta chain) is drawn from a study of T-cell reconstitution after alpha-beta-depleted transplantation in children. Trimming shortened V by 3 bases and J by 5 bases, and 19 bases separated the two germline ends. The CDR3 is 16 residues long. Preparation of the TCRbeta library was carried out with unique molecular identifiers. TCRdb independently ran MiXCR on the PCR reads; one entry per CDR3 protein. The table shows around 530,000 distinct CDR3 sequences, with approximately 32% occurring only once. This sample comprised PBMCs from the stem cell graft donor, obtained from the stem cell graft. The TCR sequence derives from a human donor who donated a stem cell graft to a child with aplastic anemia. The chain links TRBV12-3 or TRBV12-4 to TRBJ2-5; no firm D call. The CDR3 sequence is CASSFSSYRLGETQYF. CDR3 bases: TGTGCCAGCAGTTTTTCCTCCTACAGACTCGGGGAGACCCAGTACTTC.